A single sample is the source of the 5 T cell receptor beta chains below, sequenced in a study of CD8 T cells in ankylosing spondylitis. Study conclusions and caveats: The study identified a TCR beta motif of fewer than 10 highly homologous variants that appeared characteristic of ankylosing spondylitis blood.

Their antigens are not known. From the 5' RACE reads, TCRdb called clonotypes with MiXCR, one entry per CDR3 protein. The sample has over 450,000 distinct CDR3 sequences, 12% seen once. The specimen was blood, either unsorted or a sorted T cell fraction (not recorded which). Source of these receptors: a male donor with ankylosing spondylitis.

The V call is TRBV5-5, the J call TRBJ2-1, with 10 nucleotides matching TRBD1. CDR1 is SGHKS, CDR2 YYEKEE, per germline (reference sequence). V shed 2 bases, J shed 9 bases, and the junction held 5 bases outside the gene matches. CDR3 length: 14 amino acids. The CDR3 DNA sequence: TGTGCCAGCAGCTTCCTGGACAGGGGGGGTGAGCAGTTCTTC. This codes for CASSFLDRGGEQFF.

The chain combines TRBV5-1 with TRBJ2-5, with 10 bases fitting TRBD1. The J segment lost 0 bases and the V segment lost 5 bases, leaving 4 bases of the junction unmatched. There are 15 residues in the CDR3. The germline gives CDR1 SGHRS, CDR2 YFSETQ. The CDR3 spells CASRPGTGDQETQYF. Here the CDR3 DNA reads TGCGCCAGCAGACCCGGGACAGGGGACCAAGAGACCCAGTACTTC.

The chain employs TRBV15 and TRBJ2-5; D may be TRBD1 or TRBD2 (5 bases each). V was trimmed by 5 bases and J by 4 bases, leaving 14 bases between them. CDR1 and CDR2 (germline): LNHNV, YYDKDF (reference sequence). The CDR3 runs to 14 residues. CDR3 loop: CATSPRGRGETQYF. For the CDR3, the DNA is TGTGCCACCAGCCCCCGGGGACGGGGAGAGACCCAGTACTTC.

V and J are TRBV7-2 and TRBJ2-7; no reliable D call. The germline V gene encodes CDR1 SGHTA and CDR2 FQGNSA. The CDR3 has 14 amino acids. The ends were cut back, 4 bases at V and 5 bases at J, with 15 bases in the middle. In DNA, the CDR3 is TGTGCCAGCAGCTGGGTCCGCAGGTCCCACGAGCAGTACTTC. Protein: CASSWVRRSHEQYF.

This clonotype has just a few counts. V usage is TRBV12-3 or TRBV12-4 and J usage is TRBJ2-1; 10 bases are shared with TRBD2. The CDR3 covers 17 residues. Germline trimming cut 2 bases from V and 2 bases from J; bases unmatched to any gene: 6. CDR3 loop: CASSLRTSGDTYNEQFF. In DNA, the CDR3 is TGTGCCAGCAGTTTACGGACTAGCGGCGATACCTACAATGAGCAGTTCTTC.